Described below is a single T cell receptor beta chain sequence and its context. Its antigen is unknown. The sample originates from a study of blood T cells in healthy people across ages. Study results and limitations: With age, beta diversity per million T cells declined roughly linearly, significantly by 40.

The germline V and J ends were trimmed by 5 bases and 7 bases, with 12 bases remaining between them. From germline, CDR1 is MNHEY and CDR2 SVGAGI. The CDR3 contains 13 residues. It was with a sample-barcoded 5' primer and a J-beta primer mix that a second PCR of roughly 7 to 12 cycles was run. MiXCR, applied by TCRdb to the 5' RACE reads, yields one record per CDR3 protein. The sample has roughly 830,000 distinct CDR3 sequences; 62% are singletons. This TCR derives from a man between 25 and 39 years old in good health. This chain links TRBV6-5 with TRBJ2-4, with D maybe TRBD2 (6 bases). The source material was blood. The CDR3 protein is CASSPQGGNIQYF. CDR3 coding DNA: TGTGCCAGCAGTCCGCAGGGAGGTAACATTCAGTACTTC.